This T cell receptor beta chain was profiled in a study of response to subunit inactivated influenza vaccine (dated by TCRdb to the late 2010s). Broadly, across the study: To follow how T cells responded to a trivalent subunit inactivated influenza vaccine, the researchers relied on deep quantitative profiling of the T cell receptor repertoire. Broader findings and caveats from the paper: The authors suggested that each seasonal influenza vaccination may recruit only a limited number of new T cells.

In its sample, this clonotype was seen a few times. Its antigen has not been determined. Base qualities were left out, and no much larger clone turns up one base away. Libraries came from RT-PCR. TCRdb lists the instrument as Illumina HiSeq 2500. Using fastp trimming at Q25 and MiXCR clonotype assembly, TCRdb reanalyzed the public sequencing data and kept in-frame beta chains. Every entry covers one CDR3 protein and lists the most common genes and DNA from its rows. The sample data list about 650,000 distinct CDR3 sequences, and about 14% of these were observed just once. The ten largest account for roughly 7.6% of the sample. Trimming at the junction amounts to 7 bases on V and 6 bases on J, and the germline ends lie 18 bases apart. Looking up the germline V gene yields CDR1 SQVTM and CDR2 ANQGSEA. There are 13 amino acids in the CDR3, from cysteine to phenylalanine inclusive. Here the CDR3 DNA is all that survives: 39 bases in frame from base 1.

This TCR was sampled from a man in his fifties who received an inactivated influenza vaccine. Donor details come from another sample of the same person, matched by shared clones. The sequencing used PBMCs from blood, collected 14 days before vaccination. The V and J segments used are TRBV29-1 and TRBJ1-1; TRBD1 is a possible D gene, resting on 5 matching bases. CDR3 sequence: CSAGGGLGSEAFF. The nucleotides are TGCAGCGCTGGGGGAGGATTAGGTTCTGAAGCTTTCTTT.